One T cell receptor beta chain is described in this entry. Original data processing: Nucleated cell number was recorded as an estimate derived from reference gene primer amplification. Sequencing was performed with immunoSEQ multiplex PCR; in TCRdb, only in-frame clones are kept and a portion is missing. Clone size and the V and J calls come from that table; the DNA yielded D and trimming. The data contain around 84,000 clones, about 90% of them seen just once; the ten biggest clones take up 4% to 5.5%. The data stem from a study of blood T cell repertoires in COVID-19. Background on the study: Collection of acute and convalescent COVID-19 samples took place in the United States, Italy and Spain. Sample material is recorded as cDNA or gDNA derived from T cells, B-cell-depleted T cells, or PBMCs.

Germline-derived CDR1 and CDR2 are MDHEN and SYDVKM. The CDR3 consists of 13 residues. V lost 8 bases to trimming and J lost 5 bases; unmatched junction nucleotides: 4. Sequenced: peripheral blood. V gene TRBV28 combines with J gene TRBJ2-1; 9 bases are shared with TRBD2. The source is a man in his fifties or sixties with active COVID-19. The CDR3 DNA follows: TGTGCCAGCGCTACTAGCGGGCACAATGAGCAGTTCTTC. Its translation: CASATSGHNEQFF.